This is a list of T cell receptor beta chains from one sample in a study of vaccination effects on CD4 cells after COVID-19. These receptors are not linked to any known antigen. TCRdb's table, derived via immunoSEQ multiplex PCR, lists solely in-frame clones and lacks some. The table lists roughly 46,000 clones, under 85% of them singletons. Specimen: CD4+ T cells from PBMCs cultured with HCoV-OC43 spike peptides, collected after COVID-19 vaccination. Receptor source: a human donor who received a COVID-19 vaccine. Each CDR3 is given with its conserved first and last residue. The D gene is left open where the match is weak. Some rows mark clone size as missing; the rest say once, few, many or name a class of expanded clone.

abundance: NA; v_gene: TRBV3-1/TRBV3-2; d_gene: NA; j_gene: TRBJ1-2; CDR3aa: CASSHSGTMRNYGYTF; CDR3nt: TGTGCCAGCAGCCACTCCGGGACAATGAGAAACTATGGCTACACCTTC
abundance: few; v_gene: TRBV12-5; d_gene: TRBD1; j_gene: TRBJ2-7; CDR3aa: CASGPTTGQTNEQYF; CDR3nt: TGTGCTAGTGGGCCTACAACGGGACAGACGAACGAGCAGTACTTC
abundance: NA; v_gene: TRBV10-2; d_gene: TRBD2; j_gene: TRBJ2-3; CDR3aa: CASSESNYLAGVVTDTQYF; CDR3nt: TGCGCCAGCAGTGAGTCGAATTATCTAGCGGGAGTTGTTACAGATACGCAGTATTTT
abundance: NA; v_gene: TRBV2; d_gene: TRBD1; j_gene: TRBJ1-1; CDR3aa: CASSRGQGNTEAFF; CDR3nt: TGTGCCAGCAGTCGGGGACAGGGTAACACTGAAGCTTTCTTT
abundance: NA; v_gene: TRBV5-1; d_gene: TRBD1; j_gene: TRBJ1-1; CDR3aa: CASSGPGTVTEAFF; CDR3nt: TGCGCCAGCAGCGGTCCCGGGACAGTCACTGAAGCTTTCTTT
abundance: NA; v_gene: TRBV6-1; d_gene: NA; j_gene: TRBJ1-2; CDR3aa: CASSEAFGGTNYGYTF; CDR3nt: TGTGCCAGCAGTGAAGCTTTCGGGGGAACTAACTATGGCTACACCTTC
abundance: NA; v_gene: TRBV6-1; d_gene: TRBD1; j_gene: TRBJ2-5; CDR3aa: CASSERGTGPSRETQYF; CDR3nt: TGTGCCAGCAGTGAGCGTGGGACAGGGCCCTCCCGGGAGACCCAGTACTTC
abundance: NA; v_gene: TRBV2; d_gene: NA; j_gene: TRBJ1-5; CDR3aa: CASSDRGYQPQHF; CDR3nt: TGTGCCAGCAGTGACAGGGGCTATCAGCCCCAGCATTTT
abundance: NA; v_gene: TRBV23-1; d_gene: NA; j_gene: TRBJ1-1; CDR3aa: CASSQGDYTEAFF; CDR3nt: TGCGCCAGCAGTCAGGGAGATTACACTGAAGCTTTCTTT
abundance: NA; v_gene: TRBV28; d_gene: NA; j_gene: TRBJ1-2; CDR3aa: CASGPTYGYTF; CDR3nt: TGTGCCAGCGGCCCGACTTATGGCTACACCTTC
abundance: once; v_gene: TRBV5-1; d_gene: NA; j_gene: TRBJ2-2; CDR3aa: CASSLVRDGTFNTGELFF; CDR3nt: TGCGCCAGCAGCTTGGTTAGGGACGGGACATTCAACACCGGGGAGCTGTTTTTT
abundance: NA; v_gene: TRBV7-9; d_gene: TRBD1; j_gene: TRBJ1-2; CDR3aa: CASSLGGTGLTSF; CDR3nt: TGTGCCAGCAGCTTAGGCGGGACAGGACTGACTAGCTTC
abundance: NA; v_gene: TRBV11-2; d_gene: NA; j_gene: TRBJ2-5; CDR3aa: CASSLVQETQYF; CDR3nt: TGTGCCAGCAGCTTAGTCCAAGAGACCCAGTACTTC
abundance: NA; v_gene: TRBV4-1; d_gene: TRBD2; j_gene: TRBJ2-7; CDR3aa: CASSHQGLATSYEQYF; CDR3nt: TGCGCCAGCAGCCACCAAGGACTAGCAACCTCCTACGAGCAGTACTTC
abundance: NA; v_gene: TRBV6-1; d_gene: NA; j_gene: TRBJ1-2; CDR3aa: CASSEVGEDYGYTF; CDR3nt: TGTGCCAGCAGTGAAGTTGGAGAAGACTATGGCTACACCTTC
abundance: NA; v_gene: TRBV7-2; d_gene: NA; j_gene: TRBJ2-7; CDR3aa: CASSRDGGSEQYF; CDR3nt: TGTGCCAGCAGCCGGGACGGGGGCTCCGAGCAGTACTTC
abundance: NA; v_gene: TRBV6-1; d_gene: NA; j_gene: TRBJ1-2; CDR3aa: CASSQPPGMGYGYTF; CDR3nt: TGTGCCAGCAGTCAACCTCCAGGGATGGGCTATGGCTACACCTTC
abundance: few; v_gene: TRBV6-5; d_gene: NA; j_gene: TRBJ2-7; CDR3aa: CASSRGPGEQYF; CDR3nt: TGTGCCAGCAGTCGGGGGCCAGGGGAGCAGTACTTC
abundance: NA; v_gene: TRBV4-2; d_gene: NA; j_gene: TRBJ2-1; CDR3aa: CASSQEELGKQFF; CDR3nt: TGTGCCAGCAGCCAAGAAGAGTTGGGAAAGCAGTTCTTC
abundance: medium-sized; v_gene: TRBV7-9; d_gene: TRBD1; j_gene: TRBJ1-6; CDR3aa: CASSGRGQGSHSPLHF; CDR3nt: TGTGCCAGCAGCGGCAGGGGACAGGGGAGCCATTCACCCCTCCACTTT
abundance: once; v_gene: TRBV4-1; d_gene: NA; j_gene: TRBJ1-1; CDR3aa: CASSQTKATRGWTEAFF; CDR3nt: TGCGCCAGCAGCCAAACAAAGGCCACGAGGGGGTGGACTGAAGCTTTCTTT
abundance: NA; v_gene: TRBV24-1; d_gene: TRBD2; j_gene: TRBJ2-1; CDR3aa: CATSDPSGGPYNEQFF; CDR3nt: TGTGCCACCAGTGATCCTAGCGGGGGGCCCTACAATGAGCAGTTCTTC
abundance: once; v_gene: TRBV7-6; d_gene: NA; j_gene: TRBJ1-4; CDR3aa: CASSLVAGSFEKLFF; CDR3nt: TGTGCCAGCAGCTTAGTTGCAGGGAGTTTCGAAAAACTGTTTTTT
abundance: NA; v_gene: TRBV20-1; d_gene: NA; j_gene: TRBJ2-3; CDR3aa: CSASGRDTDTQYF; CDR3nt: TGCAGTGCTAGTGGGCGTGATACAGATACGCAGTATTTT
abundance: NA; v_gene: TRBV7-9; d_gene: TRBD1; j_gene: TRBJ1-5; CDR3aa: CASSLSGTDQPQHF; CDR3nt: TGTGCCAGCAGCTTGTCCGGGACAGATCAGCCCCAGCATTTT
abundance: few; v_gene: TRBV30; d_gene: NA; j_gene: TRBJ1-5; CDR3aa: CAWSGYFGQPQHF; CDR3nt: TGTGCCTGGAGTGGCTATTTCGGTCAGCCCCAGCATTTT
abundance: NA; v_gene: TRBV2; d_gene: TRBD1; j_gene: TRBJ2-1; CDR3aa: CASTSIGQGFNEQFF; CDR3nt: TGTGCCAGCACATCGATCGGACAGGGCTTCAATGAGCAGTTCTTC
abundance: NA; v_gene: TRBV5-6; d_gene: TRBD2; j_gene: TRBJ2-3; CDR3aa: CASSSRLAGVITDTQYF; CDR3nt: TGTGCCAGCAGCTCCCGACTAGCGGGGGTCATCACAGATACGCAGTATTTT
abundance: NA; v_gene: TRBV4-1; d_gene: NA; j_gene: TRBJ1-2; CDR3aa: CASSPRRSNYGYTF; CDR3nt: TGCGCCAGCAGCCCGAGACGGTCAAACTATGGCTACACCTTC
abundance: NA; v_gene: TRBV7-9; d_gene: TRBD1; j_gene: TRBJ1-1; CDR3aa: CASSLWGTGASFEAFF; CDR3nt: TGTGCCAGCAGCTTATGGGGGACAGGGGCCAGCTTTGAAGCTTTCTTT
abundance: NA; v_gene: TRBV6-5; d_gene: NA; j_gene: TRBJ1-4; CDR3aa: CASSYDRKTNEKLFF; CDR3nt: TGTGCCAGCAGTTACGATCGGAAGACTAATGAAAAACTGTTTTTT
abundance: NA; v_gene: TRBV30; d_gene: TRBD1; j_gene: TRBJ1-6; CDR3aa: CAWSYGQGGSPLHF; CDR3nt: TGTGCCTGGAGTTACGGACAGGGTGGTTCACCCCTCCACTTT
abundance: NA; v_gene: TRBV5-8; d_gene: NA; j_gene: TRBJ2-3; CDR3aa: CASSRQPGLYTQYF; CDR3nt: TGTGCCAGCAGCCGCCAACCGGGACTTTATACGCAGTATTTT
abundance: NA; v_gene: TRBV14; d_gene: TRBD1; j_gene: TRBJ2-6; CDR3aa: CASSQQGARGANVLTF; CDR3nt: TGTGCCAGCAGCCAACAGGGGGCTCGTGGGGCCAACGTCCTGACTTTC
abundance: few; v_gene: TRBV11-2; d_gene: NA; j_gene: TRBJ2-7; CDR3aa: CASSPLGVYEQYF; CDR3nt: TGTGCCAGCAGCCCCCTCGGCGTCTACGAGCAGTACTTC
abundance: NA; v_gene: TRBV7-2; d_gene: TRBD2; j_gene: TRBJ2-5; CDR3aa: CASSLRAGEQETQYF; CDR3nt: TGTGCCAGCAGCTTACGTGCGGGGGAGCAAGAGACCCAGTACTTC
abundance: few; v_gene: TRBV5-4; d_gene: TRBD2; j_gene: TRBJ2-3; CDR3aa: CASSSLLLADTDTQYF; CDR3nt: TGTGCCAGCAGCTCCCTCTTACTAGCGGATACAGATACGCAGTATTTT
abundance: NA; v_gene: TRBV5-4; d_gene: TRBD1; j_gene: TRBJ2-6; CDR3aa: CASSRDRLTGANVLTF; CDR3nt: TGTGCCAGCAGTCGGGACAGACTAACTGGGGCCAACGTCCTGACTTTC
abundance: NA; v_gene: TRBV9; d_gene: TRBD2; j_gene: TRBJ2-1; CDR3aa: CASSAAGGTYNEQFF; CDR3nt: TGTGCCAGCAGCGCCGCGGGGGGAACCTACAATGAGCAGTTCTTC
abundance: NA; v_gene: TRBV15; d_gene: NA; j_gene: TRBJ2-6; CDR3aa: CATSRDGVRIARSGANVLTF; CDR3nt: TGTGCCACCAGCAGAGATGGGGTGAGGATAGCGCGCTCTGGGGCCAACGTCCTGACTTTC
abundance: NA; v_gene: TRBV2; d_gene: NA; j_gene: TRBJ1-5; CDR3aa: CASSDDQRYNQPQHF; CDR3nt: TGTGCCAGCAGTGACGACCAGAGGTACAATCAGCCCCAGCATTTT
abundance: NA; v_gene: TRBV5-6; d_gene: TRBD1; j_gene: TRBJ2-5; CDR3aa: CASSPRTGGAETQYF; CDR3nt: TGTGCCAGCAGCCCCCGGACAGGGGGCGCAGAGACCCAGTACTTC
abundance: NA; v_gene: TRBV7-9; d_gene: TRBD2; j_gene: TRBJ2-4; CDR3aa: CASSRGLAGGKLAKNIQYF; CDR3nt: TGTGCCAGCAGCCGGGGACTAGCGGGAGGGAAACTAGCCAAAAACATTCAGTACTTC
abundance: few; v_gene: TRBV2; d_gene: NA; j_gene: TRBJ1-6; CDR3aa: CASTRFSPLHF; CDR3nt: TGTGCCAGCACTCGTTTTTCACCCCTCCACTTT
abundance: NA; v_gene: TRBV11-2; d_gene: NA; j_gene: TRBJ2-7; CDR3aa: CASSTRVYEQYF; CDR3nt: TGTGCCAGCAGCACCAGGGTATACGAGCAGTACTTC
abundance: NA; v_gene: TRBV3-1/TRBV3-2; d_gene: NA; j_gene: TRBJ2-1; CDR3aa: CASSPGPLSSYNEQFF; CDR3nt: TGTGCCAGCAGCCCGGGGCCGCTCAGCTCCTACAATGAGCAGTTCTTC
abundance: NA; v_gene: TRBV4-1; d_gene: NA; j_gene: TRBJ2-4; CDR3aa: CASSQDNQGNQKNIQYF; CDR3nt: TGCGCCAGCAGCCAAGACAACCAGGGGAATCAGAAAAACATTCAGTACTTC
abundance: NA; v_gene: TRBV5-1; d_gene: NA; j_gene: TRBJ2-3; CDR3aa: CASSLGLAADTQYF; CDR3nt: TGCGCCAGCAGCTTGGGGCTAGCCGCAGATACGCAGTATTTT
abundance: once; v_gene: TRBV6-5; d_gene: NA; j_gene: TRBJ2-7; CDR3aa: CASSYSEAEGFEQYF; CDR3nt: TGTGCCAGCAGTTACTCGGAGGCCGAGGGATTCGAGCAGTACTTC
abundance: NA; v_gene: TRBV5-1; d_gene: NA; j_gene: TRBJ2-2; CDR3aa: CASSLAAVKNTGELFF; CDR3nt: TGCGCCAGCAGCTTGGCGGCGGTTAAAAACACCGGGGAGCTGTTTTTT
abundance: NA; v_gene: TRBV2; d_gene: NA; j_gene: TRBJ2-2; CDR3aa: CASRGTSITGELFF; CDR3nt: TGTGCCAGCAGGGGGACTTCCATCACCGGGGAGCTGTTTTTT
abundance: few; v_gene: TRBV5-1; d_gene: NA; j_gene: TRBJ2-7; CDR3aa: CASSSSRAYEQYF; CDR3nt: TGCGCCAGCAGCTCGAGTAGGGCCTACGAGCAGTACTTC
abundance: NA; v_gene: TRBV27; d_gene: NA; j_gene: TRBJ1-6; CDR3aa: CASSPYIGSPLHF; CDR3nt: TGTGCCAGCAGTCCGTACATCGGGTCACCCCTCCACTTT
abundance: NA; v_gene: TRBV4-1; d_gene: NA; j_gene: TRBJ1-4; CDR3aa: CASSQGRSFTGRVNEKLFF; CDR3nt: TGCGCCAGCAGCCAAGGACGTTCATTTACAGGTCGAGTTAATGAAAAACTGTTTTTT
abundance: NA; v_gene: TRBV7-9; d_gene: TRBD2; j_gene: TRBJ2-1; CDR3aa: CASSPPGAGDYNEQFF; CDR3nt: TGTGCCAGCAGCCCCCCCGGCGCGGGAGACTACAATGAGCAGTTCTTC
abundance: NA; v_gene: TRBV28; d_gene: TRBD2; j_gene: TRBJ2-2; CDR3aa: CASSRYPGLAGANTGELFF; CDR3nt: TGTGCCAGCAGTCGATACCCGGGGCTAGCGGGCGCGAACACCGGGGAGCTGTTTTTT
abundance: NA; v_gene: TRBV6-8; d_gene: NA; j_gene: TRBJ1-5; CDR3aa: CASSYRHNQPQHF; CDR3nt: TGTGCCAGCAGTTACCGACACAATCAGCCCCAGCATTTT